This T cell receptor (beta chain) was identified in a study of blood T cells in healthy people across ages. With a J-beta primer mix and a sample-barcoded 5' primer, a second PCR ran 7 to 11 cycles. TCRdb reanalysed the 5' RACE reads using MiXCR and keeps one entry per CDR3 protein. The data show hundreds of thousands of distinct CDR3 sequences, around 50% seen once. This clonotype was counted a single time. This CDR3 spans 13 amino acids. Trimming took off 4 bases at V and 4 bases at J, with 13 bases between the two ends. Germline V gene lookup returns CDR1 SQVTM and CDR2 ANQGSEA. Sample: blood. The sequence derives from a man aged 35-49 years in good health. V is TRBV29-1 and J is TRBJ2-5, with D unclear. The CDR3 bases are TGCAGCGTTGCTACTGACGGAGTAGAGACCCAGTACTTC. Encoded protein: CSVATDGVETQYF. Complete variable domain (other parts from reference TRBV29-1 and TRBJ2-5): SAVISQKPSRDICQRGTSLTIQCQVDSQVTMMFWYRQQPGQSLTLIATANQGSEATYESGFVIDKFPISRPNLTFSTLTVSNMSPEDSSIYLCSVATDGVETQYFGPGTRLLVL.